This TCR beta chain was observed in a study of CD8 T cells in ankylosing spondylitis. Note on this clonotype: What it recognizes is unknown.

Quantitative 5'-RACE with molecular barcodes was used to make the TCR beta libraries. TCRdb passed the 5' RACE reads through MiXCR, listing each CDR3 protein once. The data hold some 800,000 distinct CDR3 sequences, with roughly 10% observed a single time. Study results and limitations: Eight highly homologous variants formed a TCR beta motif that appeared characteristic of ankylosing spondylitis blood. Significant enrichment of disease-linked clones was reportedly seen in matched ankylosing spondylitis synovial fluid. Earlier work had already found some motif variants in reactive arthritis synovial fluid and blood. Disease-linked clones bore a CD8+ phenotype and were relatively rare in peripheral blood.

CDR3 length: 14 residues. Trimming left V 7 bases short and J 3 bases short, with 15 bases between. Germline V lookup: CDR1 SNHLY, CDR2 FYNNEI. The chain recombines TRBV2 with TRBJ1-1; D is possibly TRBD1 (5 bases). The sample consisted of blood, either unsorted or a sorted T cell fraction (not recorded which). The TCR comes from a male donor with ankylosing spondylitis. CDR3 in amino acids: CASNSRIGDTEAFF. The CDR3 DNA reads TGTGCCAGCAATTCAAGGATAGGGGACACTGAAGCTTTCTTT.